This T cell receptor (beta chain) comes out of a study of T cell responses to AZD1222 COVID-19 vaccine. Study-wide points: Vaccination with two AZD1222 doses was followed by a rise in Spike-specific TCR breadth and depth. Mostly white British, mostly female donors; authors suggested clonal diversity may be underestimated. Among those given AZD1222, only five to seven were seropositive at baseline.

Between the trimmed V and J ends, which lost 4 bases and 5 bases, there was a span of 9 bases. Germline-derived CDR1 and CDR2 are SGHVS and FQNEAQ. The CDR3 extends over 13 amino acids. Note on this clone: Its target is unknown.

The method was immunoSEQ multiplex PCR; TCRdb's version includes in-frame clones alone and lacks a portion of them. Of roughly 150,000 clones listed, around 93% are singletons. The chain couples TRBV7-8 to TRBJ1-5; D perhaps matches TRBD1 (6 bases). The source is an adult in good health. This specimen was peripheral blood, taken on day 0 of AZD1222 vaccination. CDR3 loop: CASSWDTDQPQHF. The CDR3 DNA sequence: TGTGCCAGCAGCTGGGACACCGATCAGCCCCAGCATTTT.